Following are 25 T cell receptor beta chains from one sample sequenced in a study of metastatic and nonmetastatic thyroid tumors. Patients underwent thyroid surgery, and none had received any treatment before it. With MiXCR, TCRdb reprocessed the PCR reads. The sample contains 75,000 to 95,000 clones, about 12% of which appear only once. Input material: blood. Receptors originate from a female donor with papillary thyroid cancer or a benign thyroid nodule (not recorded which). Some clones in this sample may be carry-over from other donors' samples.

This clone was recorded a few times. CDR3 amino acids: CASSLGGQGPYEQYF. CDR3 coding DNA: TGCGCCAGCAGCTTGGGGGGACAGGGGCCCTACGAGCAGTACTTC. This sequence joins TRBV5-1 and TRBJ2-7; 10 nucleotides align to TRBD1. This CDR3 is 15 amino acids long. V was pared by 0 bases and J by 2 bases, with 2 bases of the junction left unmatched. Per the germline V gene, CDR1 is SGHRS and CDR2 is YFSETQ.

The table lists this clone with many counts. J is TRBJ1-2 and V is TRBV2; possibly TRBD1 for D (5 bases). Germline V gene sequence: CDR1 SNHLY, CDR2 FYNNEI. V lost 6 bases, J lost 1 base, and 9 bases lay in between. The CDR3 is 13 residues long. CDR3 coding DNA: TGTGCCAGCAGCGGGACCCATAACTATGGCTACACCTTC. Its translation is CASSGTHNYGYTF.

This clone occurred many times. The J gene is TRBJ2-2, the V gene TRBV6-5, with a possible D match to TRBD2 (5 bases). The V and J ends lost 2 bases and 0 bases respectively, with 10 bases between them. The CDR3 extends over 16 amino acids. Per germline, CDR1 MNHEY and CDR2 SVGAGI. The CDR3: CASSYLWRANTGELFF. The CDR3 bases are TGTGCCAGCAGTTACCTTTGGCGGGCGAACACCGGGGAGCTGTTTTTT.

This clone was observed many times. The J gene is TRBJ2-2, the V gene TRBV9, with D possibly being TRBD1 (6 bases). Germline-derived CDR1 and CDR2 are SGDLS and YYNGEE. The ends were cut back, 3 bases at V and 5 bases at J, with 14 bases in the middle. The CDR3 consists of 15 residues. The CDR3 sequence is CASSATGWQTGELFF. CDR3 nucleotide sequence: TGTGCCAGCAGCGCGACAGGCTGGCAAACCGGGGAGCTGTTTTTT.

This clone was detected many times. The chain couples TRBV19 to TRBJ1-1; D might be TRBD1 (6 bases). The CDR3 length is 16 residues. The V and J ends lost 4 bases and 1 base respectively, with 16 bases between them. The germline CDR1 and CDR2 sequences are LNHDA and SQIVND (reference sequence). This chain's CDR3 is CASSRAGAARNTEAFF. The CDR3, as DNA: TGTGCCAGTAGTAGGGCAGGGGCCGCCCGGAACACTGAAGCTTTCTTT.

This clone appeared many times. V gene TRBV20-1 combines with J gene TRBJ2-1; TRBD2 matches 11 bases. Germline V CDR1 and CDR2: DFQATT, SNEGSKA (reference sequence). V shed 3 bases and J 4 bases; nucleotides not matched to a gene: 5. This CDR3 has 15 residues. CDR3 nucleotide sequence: TGCAGTGCTAGGGGGGGACTAGCGGTTTACAATGAGCAGTTCTTC. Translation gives CSARGGLAVYNEQFF.

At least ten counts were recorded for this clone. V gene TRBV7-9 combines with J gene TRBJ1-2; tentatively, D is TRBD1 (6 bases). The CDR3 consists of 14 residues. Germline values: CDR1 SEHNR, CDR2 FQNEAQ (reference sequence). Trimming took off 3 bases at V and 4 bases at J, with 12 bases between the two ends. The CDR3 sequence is CASSFSDRLYGYTF. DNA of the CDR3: TGTGCCAGCAGCTTTTCCGACAGGCTCTATGGCTACACCTTC. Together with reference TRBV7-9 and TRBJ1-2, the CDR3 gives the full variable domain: DTGVSQNPRHKITKRGQNVTFRCDPISEHNRLYWYRQTLGQGPEFLTYFQNEAQLEKSRLLSDRFSAERPKGSFSTLEIQRTEQGDSAMYLCASSFSDRLYGYTFGSGTRLTVV.

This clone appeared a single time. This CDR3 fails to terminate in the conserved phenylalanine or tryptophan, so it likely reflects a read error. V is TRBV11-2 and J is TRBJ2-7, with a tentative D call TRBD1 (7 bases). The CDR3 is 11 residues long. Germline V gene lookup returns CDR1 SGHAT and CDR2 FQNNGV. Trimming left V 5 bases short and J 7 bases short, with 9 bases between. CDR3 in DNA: TGTGCCAGCAGCCAGGGGGGAGAGCAGTACTCC. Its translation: CASSQGGEQYS.

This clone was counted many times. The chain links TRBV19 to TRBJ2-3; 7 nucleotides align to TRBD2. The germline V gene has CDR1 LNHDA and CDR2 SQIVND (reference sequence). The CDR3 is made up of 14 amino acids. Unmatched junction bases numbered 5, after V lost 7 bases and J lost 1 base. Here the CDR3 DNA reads TGTGCCAGTACCCCAAGCGGGGGCACAGATACGCAGTATTTT. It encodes CASTPSGGTDTQYF.

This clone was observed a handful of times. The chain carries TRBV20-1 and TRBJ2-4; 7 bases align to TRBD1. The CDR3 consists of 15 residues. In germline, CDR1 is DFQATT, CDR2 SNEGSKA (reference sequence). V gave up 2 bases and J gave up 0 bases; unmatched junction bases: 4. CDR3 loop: CSARTGTVAKNIQYF. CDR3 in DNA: TGCAGTGCTAGAACCGGGACAGTAGCCAAAAACATTCAGTACTTC.

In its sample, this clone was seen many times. The CDR3 DNA sequence: TGTGCCAGCAGCCAAGATTGGCTAGCCTTCCACAATGAGCAGTTCTTC. Translated: CASSQDWLAFHNEQFF. The chain uses TRBV14 and TRBJ2-1; weak D call: TRBD2 (5 bases). Trimming removed 0 bases at V and 5 bases at J, with 14 bases between. This CDR3 is built from 16 residues. Germline lookup yields CDR1 SGHDN and CDR2 FVKESK. Complete variable domain (other parts from reference TRBV14 and TRBJ2-1): EAGVTQFPSHSVIEKGQTVTLRCDPISGHDNLYWYRRVMGKEIKFLLHFVKESKQDESGMPNNRFLAERTGGTYSTLKVQPAELEDSGVYFCASSQDWLAFHNEQFFGPGTRLTVL.

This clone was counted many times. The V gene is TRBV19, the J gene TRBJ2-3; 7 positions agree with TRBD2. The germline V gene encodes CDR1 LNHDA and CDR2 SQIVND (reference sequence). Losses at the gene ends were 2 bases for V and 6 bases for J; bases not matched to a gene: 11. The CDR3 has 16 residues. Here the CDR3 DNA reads TGTGCCAGTAGTATAAGGAAGTCTGCGGGAGTTGATACGCAGTATTTT. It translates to CASSIRKSAGVDTQYF.

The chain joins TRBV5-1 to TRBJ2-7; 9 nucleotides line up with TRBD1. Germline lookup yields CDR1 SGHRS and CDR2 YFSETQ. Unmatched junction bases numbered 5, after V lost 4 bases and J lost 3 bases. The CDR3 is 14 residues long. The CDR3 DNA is TGCGCCAGCAGCCCCGTGACAGGGGGCTACGAGCAGTACTTC. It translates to CASSPVTGGYEQYF.

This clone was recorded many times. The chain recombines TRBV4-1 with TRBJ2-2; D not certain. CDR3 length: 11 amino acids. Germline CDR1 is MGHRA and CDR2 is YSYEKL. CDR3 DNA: TGCGCTACCCGCAACACCGGGGAGCTGTTTTTT. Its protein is CATRNTGELFF.

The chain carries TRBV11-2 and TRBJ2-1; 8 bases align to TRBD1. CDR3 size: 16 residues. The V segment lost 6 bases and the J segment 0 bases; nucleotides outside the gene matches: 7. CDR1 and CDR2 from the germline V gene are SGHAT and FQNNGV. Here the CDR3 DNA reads TGTGCCAGCAGTTTCGGACAGGGAGCCTCCTACAATGAGCAGTTCTTC. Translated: CASSFGQGASYNEQFF.

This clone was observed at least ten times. CDR3 nucleotide sequence: TGTGCCAGCAGTTACTCCATAGCGGGAAACACCTACGAGCAGTACTTC. The encoded protein is CASSYSIAGNTYEQYF. The chain carries TRBV6-2 or TRBV6-3 and TRBJ2-7; 8 nucleotides align to TRBD2. This CDR3 is 16 amino acids long. With 0 bases clipped from V and 2 bases from J, the junction kept 6 bases outside the gene matches. CDR1 is MNHEY and CDR2 is SVGEGT in the germline V gene.

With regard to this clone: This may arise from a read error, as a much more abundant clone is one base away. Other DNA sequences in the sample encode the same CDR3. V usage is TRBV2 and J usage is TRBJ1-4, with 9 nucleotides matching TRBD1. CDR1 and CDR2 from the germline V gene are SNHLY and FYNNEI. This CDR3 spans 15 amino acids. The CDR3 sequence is CASSLNRGLSEKQFF. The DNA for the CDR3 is TGTGCCAGCAGCCTTAACAGGGGGCTTAGTGAAAAACAGTTTTTT.

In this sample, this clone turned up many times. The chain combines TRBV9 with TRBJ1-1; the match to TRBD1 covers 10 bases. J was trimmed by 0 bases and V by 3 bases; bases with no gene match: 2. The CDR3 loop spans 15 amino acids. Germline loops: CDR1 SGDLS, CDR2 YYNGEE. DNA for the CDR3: TGTGCCAGCAGCGGACAGGGGGCTATGAACACTGAAGCTTTCTTT. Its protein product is CASSGQGAMNTEAFF.

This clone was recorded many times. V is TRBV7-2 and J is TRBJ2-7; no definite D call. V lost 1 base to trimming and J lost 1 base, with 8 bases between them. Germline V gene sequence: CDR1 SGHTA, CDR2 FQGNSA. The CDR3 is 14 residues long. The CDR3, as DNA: TGTGCCAGCAGCTTAGGGATGAGATCCTACGAGCAGTACTTC. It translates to CASSLGMRSYEQYF.

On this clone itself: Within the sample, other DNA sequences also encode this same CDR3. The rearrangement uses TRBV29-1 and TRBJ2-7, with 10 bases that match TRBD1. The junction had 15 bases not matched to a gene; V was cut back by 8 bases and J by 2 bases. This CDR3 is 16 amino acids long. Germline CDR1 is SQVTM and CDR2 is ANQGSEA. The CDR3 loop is CSIRDRGLAGAYEQYF. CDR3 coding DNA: TGCAGCATCCGGGACAGGGGTCTAGCTGGAGCCTACGAGCAGTACTTC.

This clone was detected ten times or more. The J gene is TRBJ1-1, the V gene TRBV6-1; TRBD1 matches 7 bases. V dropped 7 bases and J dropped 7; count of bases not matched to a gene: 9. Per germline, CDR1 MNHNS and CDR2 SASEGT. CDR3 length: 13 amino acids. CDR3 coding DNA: TGTGCCAGCAACCCCGGCAGGGGGGATGAAGCTTTCTTT. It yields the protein CASNPGRGDEAFF.

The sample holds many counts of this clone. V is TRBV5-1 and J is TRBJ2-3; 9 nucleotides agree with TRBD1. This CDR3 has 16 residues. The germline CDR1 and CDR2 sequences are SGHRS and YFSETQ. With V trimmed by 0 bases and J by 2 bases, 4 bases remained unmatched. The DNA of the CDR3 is TGCGCCAGCAGCTTGGCCGGACAGGGGTTCACAGATACGCAGTATTTT. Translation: CASSLAGQGFTDTQYF.

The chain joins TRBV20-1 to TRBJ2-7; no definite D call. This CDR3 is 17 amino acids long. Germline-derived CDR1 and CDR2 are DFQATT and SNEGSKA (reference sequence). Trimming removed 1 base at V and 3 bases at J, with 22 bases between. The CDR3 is CSARVPSEIGGIYEQYF. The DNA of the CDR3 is TGCAGTGCTAGAGTTCCATCGGAAATAGGTGGGATCTACGAGCAGTACTTC.

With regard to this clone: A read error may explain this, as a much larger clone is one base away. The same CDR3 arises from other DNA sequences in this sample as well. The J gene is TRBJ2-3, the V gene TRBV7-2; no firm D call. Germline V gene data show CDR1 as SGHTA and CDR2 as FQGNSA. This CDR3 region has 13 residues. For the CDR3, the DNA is TGTGCCAGCAGCTTAGGTTTTCCAGATACGCAGTATTTC. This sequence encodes CASSLGFPDTQYF.

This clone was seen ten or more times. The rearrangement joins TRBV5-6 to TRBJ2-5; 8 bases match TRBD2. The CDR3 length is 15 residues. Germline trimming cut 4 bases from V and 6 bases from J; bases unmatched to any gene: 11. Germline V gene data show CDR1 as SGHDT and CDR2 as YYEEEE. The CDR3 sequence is CASSAGTRLRKTQYF. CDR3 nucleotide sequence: TGTGCCAGCAGCGCCGGGACTAGGCTAAGAAAGACCCAGTACTTC.